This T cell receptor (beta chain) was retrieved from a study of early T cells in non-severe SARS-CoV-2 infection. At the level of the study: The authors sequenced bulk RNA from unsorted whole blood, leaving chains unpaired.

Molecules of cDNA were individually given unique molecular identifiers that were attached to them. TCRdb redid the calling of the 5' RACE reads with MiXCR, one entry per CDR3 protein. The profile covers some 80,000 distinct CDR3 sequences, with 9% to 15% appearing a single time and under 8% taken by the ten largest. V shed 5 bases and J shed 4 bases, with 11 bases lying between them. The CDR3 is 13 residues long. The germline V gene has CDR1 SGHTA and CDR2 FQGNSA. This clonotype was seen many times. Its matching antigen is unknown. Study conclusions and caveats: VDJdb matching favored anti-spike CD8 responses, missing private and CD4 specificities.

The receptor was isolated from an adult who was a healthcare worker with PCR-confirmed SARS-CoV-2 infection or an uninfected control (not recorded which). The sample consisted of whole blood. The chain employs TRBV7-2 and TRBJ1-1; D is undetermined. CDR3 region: CASSPHHFTEAFF. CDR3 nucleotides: TGTGCCAGCAGCCCCCATCATTTCACTGAAGCTTTCTTT.